This passage covers 20 T cell receptor beta chains from one sample sequenced in a study of T-cell reconstitution after alpha-beta-depleted transplantation in children. Unique molecular identifiers were used in preparing the TCRbeta library. TCRdb reprocessed the PCR reads with MiXCR, giving one entry per CDR3 protein. Here the sample spans 250,000 to 400,000 distinct CDR3 sequences, 20% to 30% being singletons. The sequencing used PBMCs, mostly from graft donor cells, collected 180 days after TCRalphabeta/CD19-depleted stem cell transplant. These receptors originate from a male patient between 5 and 17 years old who had a stem cell transplant for acute lymphoblastic leukemia, so the T cells may come from the graft donor.

The chain joins TRBV6-2 or TRBV6-3 to TRBJ2-7; D may be TRBD2 (5 bases). The ends were cut back, 6 bases at V and 3 bases at J, with 15 bases in the middle. Per the germline V gene, CDR1 is MNHEY and CDR2 is SVGEGT. The CDR3 spans 14 residues. CDR3 DNA: TGTGCCAGCAGGGATACGTCCGAGGGCTACGAGCAGTACTTC. Residues: CASRDTSEGYEQYF.

The genes are TRBV3-1 and TRBJ2-2; D call uncertain. Trimming removed 1 base from V and 8 bases from J, with 11 bases in between. The CDR3 runs 14 residues. The V gene's germline CDR1 is LGHDT and CDR2 YNNKEL (reference sequence). The CDR3, as DNA: TGTGCCAGCAGCCAAGTTCGGCGAGCGGGGGAGCTGTTTTTT. It encodes CASSQVRRAGELFF. The complete variable domain, with remaining parts taken from reference TRBV3-1 and TRBJ2-2, reads DTAVSQTPKYLVTQMGNDKSIKCEQNLGHDTMYWYKQDSKKFLKIMFSYNNKELIINETVPNRFSPKSPDKAHLNLHINSLELGDSAVYFCASSQVRRAGELFFGEGSRLTVL.

This clonotype has only a few counts. The J gene is TRBJ2-3, the V gene TRBV20-1; no firm D call. The CDR3 is 12 residues long. From germline, CDR1 is DFQATT and CDR2 SNEGSKA (reference sequence). With 4 bases removed from V and 0 bases from J, the gap between germline ends came to 5 bases. As DNA, the CDR3 is TGCAGTGCTACCGGGAGCACAGATACGCAGTATTTT. Encoded protein: CSATGSTDTQYF.

A few counts support this clonotype. V and J are TRBV7-3 and TRBJ1-1; D is undetermined. This CDR3 contains 14 residues. Germline CDR1 reads SGHTA; CDR2 reads FQGTGA. Trimming removed 1 base at V and 7 bases at J, with 13 bases between. The CDR3 here is CASSLIPAGGEAFF. The CDR3 region has the DNA TGTGCCAGCAGCTTAATTCCGGCTGGCGGTGAAGCTTTCTTT.

This clonotype was observed a few times. The V call is TRBV7-9, the J call TRBJ1-2; no clear D. Germline V gene lookup returns CDR1 SEHNR and CDR2 FQNEAQ (reference sequence). The V and J ends lost 3 bases and 6 bases respectively, with 14 bases between them. CDR3 length equals 14 residues. CDR3 sequence reads: CASSFQNNRDGYTF. In DNA form, the CDR3 reads TGTGCCAGCAGCTTTCAAAATAACAGAGATGGCTACACCTTC.

In this sample, this clonotype turned up a few times. The rearrangement links TRBV5-1 to TRBJ2-3; D remains unclear. CDR3 length: 15 amino acids. Germline V gene sequence: CDR1 SGHRS, CDR2 YFSETQ. V dropped 0 bases and J dropped 2 bases, with 10 bases sitting between them. The CDR3 protein is CASSLVTVNTDTQYF. In DNA form, the CDR3 reads TGCGCCAGCAGCTTGGTAACGGTGAACACAGATACGCAGTATTTT.

The chain joins TRBV7-6 to TRBJ2-7, with TRBD2 matching over 8 bases. Germline V CDR1 and CDR2: SGHVS, FNYEAQ. V gave up 1 base and J gave up 0 bases; unmatched junction bases: 5. CDR3 length: 16 residues. The CDR3 coding sequence is TGTGCCAGCAGCTTAGGGACTAGCCCACACTCCTACGAGCAGTACTTC. This codes for CASSLGTSPHSYEQYF.

The gene calls are TRBV21-1 and TRBJ2-1; TRBD1, the table's D call, lacks a check against the DNA. TRBV21-1 is described as a pseudogene. There are 16 residues in the CDR3. The CDR3 sequence: CASSKGGLGGWDEQFF. CDR3 bases: TGTGCCAGCAGCAAAGGGGGCTTAGGGGGTTGGGATGAGCAGTTCTTC.

The V gene is TRBV12-3 or TRBV12-4, the J gene TRBJ1-2; possibly TRBD1 for D (5 bases). Trimming cost V 3 bases and J 8 bases, with 10 bases left between them. The CDR3 sequence is 12 residues long. Here the CDR3 DNA reads TGTGCCAGCAGTTTGGTGGGGCAGGGCTACACCTTC. It yields the protein CASSLVGQGYTF.

The chain uses TRBV5-1 and TRBJ2-5, with D maybe TRBD2 (6 bases). The CDR3 is 13 residues long. V shed 3 bases and J shed 3 bases, with 9 bases lying between them. Germline CDR1 reads SGHRS; CDR2 reads YFSETQ. The chain's CDR3 is CASSWASEETQYF. In nucleotides, the CDR3 is TGCGCCAGCAGCTGGGCTAGCGAAGAGACCCAGTACTTC. Together with reference TRBV5-1 and TRBJ2-5, the CDR3 gives the full variable domain: KAGVTQTPRYLIKTRGQQVTLSCSPISGHRSVSWYQQTPGQGLQFLFEYFSETQRNKGNFPGRFSGRQFSNSRSEMNVSTLELGDSALYLCASSWASEETQYFGPGTRLLVL.

This rearrangement joins TRBV18 to TRBJ2-7; D gene ambiguous. Germline V lookup: CDR1 KGHSH, CDR2 LQKENI. V lost 2 bases and J 2 bases, leaving 4 bases between the germline ends. The CDR3 spans 12 residues. The CDR3 DNA reads as TGTGCCAGCTCACCAGTCACCTACGAGCAGTACTTC. Translating gives CASSPVTYEQYF. The whole variable domain, filled in from reference TRBV18 and TRBJ2-7, reads NAGVMQNPRHLVRRRGQEARLRCSPMKGHSHVYWYRQLPEEGLKFMVYLQKENIIDESGMPKERFSAEFPKEGPSILRIQQVVRGDSAAYFCASSPVTYEQYFGPGTRLTVT.

This chain connects TRBV5-4 to TRBJ2-1; 8 bases align to TRBD1. Germline-derived CDR1 and CDR2 are SGHNT and YYREEE (reference sequence). CDR3 size: 17 residues. Trimming cost V 2 bases and J 2 bases; bases outside gene matches: 9. The CDR3 sequence: CASSFGGDRGAYNEQFF. The CDR3 bases are TGTGCCAGCAGCTTTGGGGGAGACAGGGGCGCCTACAATGAGCAGTTCTTC.

This clonotype has just a few counts. In nucleotides, the CDR3 is TGTGCCACCAGTGATCCCCGACAGGGTGAACAGCCCCAGCATTTT. Its protein is CATSDPRQGEQPQHF. The chain carries TRBV24-1 and TRBJ1-5; 7 bases match TRBD1. CDR3 length equals 15 residues. In germline, CDR1 is KGHDR, CDR2 SFDVKD. The V segment lost 3 bases and the J segment 7 bases; nucleotides outside the gene matches: 8.

The chain employs TRBV7-9 and TRBJ2-4; tentative D call: TRBD2 (5 bases). The CDR3 spans 14 residues. V lost 2 bases to trimming and J lost 7 bases, with 12 bases between them. Germline CDR1 is SEHNR and CDR2 is FQNEAQ (reference sequence). The CDR3 region has the DNA TGTGCCAGCAGCTTACGGGGAACGATCAACATTCAGTACTTC. The encoded protein is CASSLRGTINIQYF.

The chain links TRBV24-1 to TRBJ2-3; D unresolved. Germline-derived CDR1 and CDR2 are KGHDR and SFDVKD. The CDR3 totals 12 residues. Trimming removed 4 bases at V and 4 bases at J, with 5 bases between. The CDR3 sequence is CATSDPADTQYF. The CDR3 DNA reads TGTGCCACCAGTGACCCAGCAGATACGCAGTATTTT.

The V and J genes are TRBV7-7 and TRBJ2-1, with TRBD2 matching over 8 bases. J was trimmed by 2 bases and V by 0 bases; bases with no gene match: 9. CDR3 length: 18 residues. In germline, CDR1 is SSHAT, CDR2 FNYEAQ (reference sequence). CDR3 region: CASSLALGREDPYNEQFF. In DNA, the CDR3 is TGTGCCAGCAGCTTAGCGCTAGGGCGGGAGGATCCCTACAATGAGCAGTTCTTC.

This clonotype was picked up a small number of times. The rearrangement joins TRBV7-7 to TRBJ2-2, with 10 bases that match TRBD2. This CDR3 has 16 amino acids. Losses at the gene ends were 5 bases for V and 4 bases for J; bases not matched to a gene: 7. Looked up from germline, CDR1 is SSHAT and CDR2 is FNYEAQ (reference sequence). CDR3 DNA sequence: TGTGCCAGCAGCCGGAAGTCTAGCGGGAGCACCGGGGAGCTGTTTTTT. Translating it yields CASSRKSSGSTGELFF.

This rearrangement joins TRBV15 to TRBJ2-1, with D perhaps TRBD2 (5 bases). The length of the CDR3 is 16 residues. V lost 1 base and J 4 bases, leaving 14 bases between the germline ends. Germline lookup yields CDR1 LNHNV and CDR2 YYDKDF (reference sequence). CDR3 protein: CATSRAASGKYNEQFF. In nucleotides, the CDR3 is TGTGCCACCAGCAGAGCGGCCAGCGGCAAATACAATGAGCAGTTCTTC.

This clonotype has only a few counts. The V call is TRBV20-1, the J call TRBJ2-7, with 10 bases aligning to TRBD2. The CDR3 is 17 residues long. The germline V gene has CDR1 DFQATT and CDR2 SNEGSKA (reference sequence). Trimming cost V 0 bases and J 3 bases; bases outside gene matches: 11. CDR3 amino acids: CSARDPWSSGRLYEQYF. In DNA, the CDR3 is TGCAGTGCTAGAGATCCGTGGAGTAGCGGGAGGCTCTACGAGCAGTACTTC.

This clonotype was seen at least ten times. The chain employs TRBV5-1 and TRBJ2-3; either TRBD1 or TRBD2 may fit D (5 bases each). The CDR3 has 15 amino acids. The germline V and J ends were trimmed by 2 bases and 4 bases, with 14 bases remaining between them. Germline V gene lookup returns CDR1 SGHRS and CDR2 YFSETQ. The CDR3 loop is CASSFWDPGSDTQYF. As DNA, the CDR3 is TGCGCCAGCAGCTTCTGGGACCCGGGATCAGATACGCAGTATTTT.